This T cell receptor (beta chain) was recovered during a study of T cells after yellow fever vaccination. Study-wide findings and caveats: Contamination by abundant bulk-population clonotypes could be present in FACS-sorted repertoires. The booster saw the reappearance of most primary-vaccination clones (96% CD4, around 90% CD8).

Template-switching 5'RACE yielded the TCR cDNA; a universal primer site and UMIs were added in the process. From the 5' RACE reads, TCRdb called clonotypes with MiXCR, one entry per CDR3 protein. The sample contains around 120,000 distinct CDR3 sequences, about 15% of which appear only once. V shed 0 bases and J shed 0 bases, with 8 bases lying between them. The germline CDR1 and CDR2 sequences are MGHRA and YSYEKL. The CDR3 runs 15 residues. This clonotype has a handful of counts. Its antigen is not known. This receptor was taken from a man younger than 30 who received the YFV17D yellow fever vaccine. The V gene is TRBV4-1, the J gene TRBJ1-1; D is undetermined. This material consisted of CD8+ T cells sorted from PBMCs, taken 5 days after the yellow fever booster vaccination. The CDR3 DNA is TGCGCCAGCAGCCAAGACGCCTGGATGAACACTGAAGCTTTCTTT. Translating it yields CASSQDAWMNTEAFF.